This entry lists 16 T cell receptor beta chains sequenced from one sample in a study of early T cells in non-severe SARS-CoV-2 infection. TCRdb independently ran MiXCR on the 5' RACE reads; one entry per CDR3 protein. Seen here are 45,000 to 75,000 distinct CDR3 sequences, over 5% observed once, and the top ten hold roughly 7%. The sequencing sample was made of whole blood. The receptors were gathered from an adult who was a healthcare worker with PCR-confirmed SARS-CoV-2 infection or an uninfected control (not recorded which).

This clonotype was found many times. The chain recombines TRBV7-8 with TRBJ1-5; D gene ambiguous. Germline CDR1 SGHVS, CDR2 FQNEAQ. The CDR3 covers 16 residues. V lost 5 bases and J lost 0, with 14 bases in between. In DNA form, the CDR3 reads TGTGCCAGCAGCATCTCCCCGGACTATAGCAATCAGCCCCAGCATTTT. Translated: CASSISPDYSNQPQHF. Full variable domain (rest looked up from reference TRBV7-8 and TRBJ1-5): GAGVSQSPRYKVAKRGQDVALRCDPISGHVSLFWYQQALGQGPEFLTYFQNEAQLDKSGLPSDRFFAERPEGSVSTLKIQRTQQEDSAVYLCASSISPDYSNQPQHFGDGTRLSIL.

The table lists this clonotype with many counts. The chain recombines TRBV30 with TRBJ1-2, with D possibly TRBD1 on 5 matching bases. This CDR3 has 11 residues. Germline lookup yields CDR1 GTSNPN and CDR2 SVGIG (reference sequence). The V end lost 4 bases, the J end lost 4 bases, and 7 bases lay between the germline ends. The CDR3 here is CAWIQGYGYTF. The CDR3 DNA follows: TGTGCCTGGATTCAGGGCTATGGCTACACCTTC. The variable domain in full, with the rest retrieved from reference TRBV30 and TRBJ1-2, is SQTIHQWPATLVQPVGSPLSLECTVEGTSNPNLYWYRQAAGRGLQLLFYSVGIGQISSEVPQNLSASRPQDRQFILSSKKLLLSDSGFYLCAWIQGYGYTFGSGTRLTVV.

This chain connects TRBV24-1 to TRBJ2-1; the D gene is possibly TRBD1 (6 bases). CDR1 and CDR2 from the germline V gene are KGHDR and SFDVKD. The CDR3 extends over 16 amino acids. V was clipped by 9 bases and J by 0 bases, with 17 bases between them. Here the CDR3 DNA reads TGTGCCACCCCGTCAGGGGCGATCCCCTCCTACAATGAGCAGTTCTTC. Amino acid sequence: CATPSGAIPSYNEQFF.

This clonotype was detected many times. The genes are TRBV18 and TRBJ2-3; D call uncertain. The ends were cut back, 1 base at V and 5 bases at J, with 7 bases in the middle. Germline V CDR1 and CDR2: KGHSH, LQKENI. This CDR3 region has 13 residues. DNA for the CDR3: TGTGCCAGCTCACCACGGTTCGGAGATACGCAGTATTTT. It codes for CASSPRFGDTQYF. Full variable domain (missing parts from reference TRBV18 and TRBJ2-3): NAGVMQNPRHLVRRRGQEARLRCSPMKGHSHVYWYRQLPEEGLKFMVYLQKENIIDESGMPKERFSAEFPKEGPSILRIQQVVRGDSAAYFCASSPRFGDTQYFGPGTRLTVL.

This clonotype was observed at least ten times. V is TRBV6-4 and J is TRBJ2-1; 10 bases agree with TRBD2. This CDR3 region has 15 residues. Germline V gives CDR1 MRHNA, CDR2 SNTAGT. V was clipped by 0 bases and J by 6 bases; unmatched bases: 2. The CDR3 DNA follows: TGTGCCAGCAGTGACTCAGCGGGGGGGCCCAATGAGCAGTTCTTC. Translation gives CASSDSAGGPNEQFF.

This clonotype was counted between two and nine times. The V and J genes are TRBV6-2 or TRBV6-3 and TRBJ2-7, with D possibly TRBD1 on 6 matching bases. Germline V gene lookup returns CDR1 MNHEY and CDR2 SVGEGT. The CDR3 is 14 residues long. Trimming took off 7 bases at V and 2 bases at J, with 15 bases between the two ends. Here the CDR3 reads CASKRLGTTYEQYF. As DNA, the CDR3 is TGTGCCAGCAAACGCCTCGGGACAACCTACGAGCAGTACTTC.

This clonotype showed up just a few times. J is TRBJ2-7 and V is TRBV10-3; TRBD1 agrees at 8 bases. Germline assignment: CDR1 ENHRY and CDR2 SYGVKD. V lost 5 bases and J lost 3; bases outside the gene matches: 3. The CDR3 loop spans 13 amino acids. DNA of the CDR3: TGTGCCATCAGTCCCGGACAGGGCTACGAGCAGTACTTC. Translating gives CAISPGQGYEQYF.

Ten or more counts support this clonotype. The chain combines TRBV6-1 with TRBJ1-5; D not resolved. V was cut by 3 bases and J by 3 bases, with 6 bases left in between. Germline V gene lookup returns CDR1 MNHNS and CDR2 SASEGT. The CDR3 totals 13 residues. The CDR3 nucleotides read TGTGCCAGCAGTGAGTCGTTCAATCAGCCCCAGCATTTT. This encodes CASSESFNQPQHF.

The rearrangement links TRBV5-1 to TRBJ1-1, with 10 positions matching TRBD1. The CDR3 sequence is 14 residues long. V was pared by 0 bases and J by 4 bases, with 0 bases of the junction left unmatched. Germline loops: CDR1 SGHRS, CDR2 YFSETQ. The CDR3 DNA follows: TGCGCCAGCAGCTTGGGACAGGGGGCCACTGAAGCTTTCTTT. Its protein is CASSLGQGATEAFF.

Ten or more counts support this clonotype. This chain joins TRBV4-3 and TRBJ1-1; the match to TRBD1 covers 7 bases. V gave up 0 bases and J gave up 1 base; unmatched junction bases: 2. CDR3 length: 15 amino acids. Germline CDR1 LGHNA, CDR2 YSLEER. The CDR3, as DNA: TGCGCCAGCAGCCAAGATTACAGGGGGAACACTGAAGCTTTCTTT. This encodes CASSQDYRGNTEAFF.

This clonotype came up many times. The chain couples TRBV30 to TRBJ1-1; TRBD1 matches 8 bases. CDR1 and CDR2 from the germline V gene are GTSNPN and SVGIG (reference sequence). With V trimmed by 3 bases and J by 3 bases, 3 bases remained unmatched. This CDR3 spans 13 amino acids. The CDR3 spells CAWSRGLYTEAFF. CDR3 DNA: TGTGCCTGGAGCAGGGGGCTGTACACTGAAGCTTTCTTT.

Only a few counts were recorded for this clonotype. This chain links TRBV30 with TRBJ2-3, with D perhaps matching TRBD2 (5 bases). The germline V gene has CDR1 GTSNPN and CDR2 SVGIG (reference sequence). V lost 8 bases, J lost 1 base, and 13 bases lay in between. The CDR3 has 13 amino acids. The CDR3: CATRRERTDTQYF. CDR3 sequence (DNA): TGTGCCACAAGAAGGGAGCGCACAGATACGCAGTATTTT.

V is TRBV29-1 and J is TRBJ1-1; 7 bases align to TRBD1. This CDR3 has 15 residues. Unmatched junction bases numbered 9, after V lost 4 bases and J lost 1 base. Germline loops: CDR1 SQVTM, CDR2 ANQGSEA. In DNA form, the CDR3 reads TGCAGCGTTGGGCTTTTGGGACAGCCGAACACTGAAGCTTTCTTT. Translating gives CSVGLLGQPNTEAFF.

This clonotype was found many times. This chain connects TRBV5-6 to TRBJ2-7; the D gene is possibly TRBD1 (5 bases). V was clipped by 4 bases and J by 3 bases, with 17 bases between them. Germline lookup yields CDR1 SGHDT and CDR2 YYEEEE. The CDR3 is 15 residues long. CDR3 nucleotide sequence: TGTGCCAGCAGCCCCGGGCCAGGGATGGGCTACGAGCAGTACTTC. Protein product: CASSPGPGMGYEQYF.

This sequence joins TRBV10-2 and TRBJ2-3; 13 nucleotides line up with TRBD2. With V trimmed by 7 bases and J by 4 bases, 8 bases remained unmatched. CDR3 size: 16 residues. Germline loops: CDR1 WSHSY, CDR2 SAAADI. For the CDR3, the DNA is TGCGCCAGCAACTCAGGACTAGCGGGGGATGCAGATACGCAGTATTTT. Translating gives CASNSGLAGDADTQYF.

This clonotype has a handful of counts. V and J are TRBV20-1 and TRBJ1-1, with D possibly TRBD1 on 6 matching bases. CDR1 DFQATT and CDR2 SNEGSKA come from the germline V gene (reference sequence). The CDR3 consists of 11 residues. V lost 3 bases to trimming and J lost 8 bases, with 10 bases between them. The CDR3, as DNA: TGCAGTGCTAGCCGACAGGTCGAAGCTTTCTTT. Residues: CSASRQVEAFF.